Below are 7 T cell receptor beta chains sequenced from a single sample in a study of cytomegalovirus exposure and HLA in healthy donors. TCRdb's table, derived via immunoSEQ multiplex PCR, lists solely in-frame clones and lacks some. The sample carries under 400,000 clones, about nine tenths recorded once. Material: PBMCs. These receptors were obtained from a woman between 18 and 29 years old in good health and CMV-seronegative.

The V call is TRBV7-3, the J call TRBJ2-2; the match to TRBD2 covers 7 bases. This CDR3 has 16 amino acids. In germline, CDR1 is SGHTA, CDR2 FQGTGA. Germline trimming cut 5 bases from V and 6 bases from J; bases unmatched to any gene: 12. As DNA, the CDR3 is TGTGCCAGCAGCCCGACTAGCCCTAATACGGCCGGGGAGCTGTTTTTT. This sequence encodes CASSPTSPNTAGELFF.

The rearrangement links TRBV9 to TRBJ2-3; 7 positions agree with TRBD2. J was trimmed by 4 bases and V by 4 bases; bases with no gene match: 12. The CDR3 loop spans 16 amino acids. Germline V CDR1 and CDR2: SGDLS, YYNGEE. The CDR3 DNA is TGTGCCAGCAGCCTCGTATCTGGGAGGGTTTCAGATACGCAGTATTTT. Its protein is CASSLVSGRVSDTQYF.

The V gene is TRBV27, the J gene TRBJ1-2; 10 bases match TRBD1. The CDR3 contains 15 residues. Per the germline V gene, CDR1 is MNHEY and CDR2 is SMNVEV (reference sequence). The ends lost 5 bases at V and 4 bases at J; junction bases unmatched: 7. The CDR3 here is CASSPGTGESYGYTF. DNA of the CDR3: TGTGCCAGCAGTCCGGGGACAGGGGAAAGCTATGGCTACACCTTC.

The chain has TRBV27 and TRBJ2-1, with TRBD2 matching over 8 bases. The J segment lost 5 bases and the V segment lost 3 bases, leaving 12 bases of the junction unmatched. CDR1 and CDR2 (germline): MNHEY, SMNVEV (reference sequence). The CDR3 length is 17 residues. CDR3 region: CASSFQRPGLGHNEQFF. The CDR3 DNA follows: TGTGCCAGCAGTTTTCAACGGCCGGGACTAGGACACAATGAGCAGTTCTTC.

The rearrangement joins TRBV27 to TRBJ1-5; possibly TRBD1 for D (6 bases). The germline V gene encodes CDR1 MNHEY and CDR2 SMNVEV (reference sequence). The length of the CDR3 is 16 residues. V lost 3 bases, J lost 4 bases, and 16 bases lay in between. CDR3 DNA sequence: TGTGCCAGCAGTTTGTTTTCAGGGGTCGGGAATCAGCCCCAGCATTTT. Translating gives CASSLFSGVGNQPQHF.

The chain recombines TRBV19 with TRBJ1-5; D gene uncertain. Germline V CDR1 and CDR2: LNHDA, SQIVND (reference sequence). V lost 1 base to trimming and J lost 7 bases, with 8 bases between them. The CDR3 sequence is 13 residues long. Written as DNA, the CDR3 is TGTGCCAGTAGTATAGTCATGGCACAGCCCCAGCATTTT. Translation gives CASSIVMAQPQHF. Full variable domain (missing parts from reference TRBV19 and TRBJ1-5): DGGITQSPKYLFRKEGQNVTLSCEQNLNHDAMYWYRQDPGQGLRLIYYSQIVNDFQKGDIAEGYSVSREKKESFPLTVTSAQKNPTAFYLCASSIVMAQPQHFGDGTRLSIL.

The V gene is TRBV20-1, the J gene TRBJ2-3; no firm D call. Germline V CDR1 and CDR2: DFQATT, SNEGSKA (reference sequence). The CDR3 spans 11 residues. The ends were cut back, 1 base at V and 6 bases at J, with 5 bases in the middle. In DNA, the CDR3 is TGCAGTGCTAGAGTCTTGGATACGCAGTATTTT. Its protein product is CSARVLDTQYF.